The T cell receptor beta chain under discussion was sequenced for a study of early T cells in non-severe SARS-CoV-2 infection (dated by TCRdb to about 2021). As for the study more broadly: Because TCR sequencing was done on bulk RNA from unsorted whole blood, the alpha and beta chains could not be paired.

Library preparation employed 5' RACE. Sequenced using a NextSeq 500. The TCR library protocol attached unique molecular identifiers to individual cDNA molecules to correct for sequencing error and PCR bias. TCR alpha and beta chains were both sequenced, and the abundances of alpha and beta sequences in each sample were closely correlated with each other. As for the authors' bioinformatics: Decombinator V4 was used to annotate the V gene, J gene and CDR3 of the TCR sequences. Expanded TCRs were defined as changing significantly between any two time points under a Poisson model with p below 0.0001. TCR abundances were normalised to the total number of TCRs sequenced in each sample and reported as counts per million. TRAV1-2 paired with TRAJ12, TRAJ20 or TRAJ33 defined MAIT TCRs, while TRAV10 paired with TRAJ18 defined iNKT TCRs. VDJdb, accessed 1 November 2021, was searched for CMV, EBV and SARS-CoV-2 annotated TCRs, with TCRs annotated for multiple antigens excluded. TCRdb reworked the public reads: Q25 trimming with fastp, MiXCR clone assembly, productive beta chains retained. Each entry merges the rows of one CDR3 protein and shows their most common DNA and genes. These V and J calls originate from TCRdb's pipeline instead of the authors' own analysis. A total of tens of thousands of distinct CDR3 sequences appear in this sample, 5.5% to 7.5% of them only once. Of the sample, 20% to 25% falls within the top ten clones.

The germline V gene specifies SGHVS as CDR1 and FNYEAQ as CDR2. There are 13 amino acids in the CDR3, from cysteine to phenylalanine inclusive. Only the CDR3 DNA stays, 39 bases, in frame from base 1. V ends up 1 base short and J 3 bases short, with an unmatched junction base count of 0. To note about this clonotype: Its antigen is still unknown. No per-base quality is available; no much larger clone lies one base away.

Summary of the overall study and its limitations: VDJdb matching was skewed toward anti-spike CD8 responses and likely underestimated virus-specific expansions by missing private and CD4 specificities.

This was a case-control study nested in a cohort of healthcare workers in London, UK, who had nasopharyngeal swab PCR tests and blood samples taken every week. Healthcare workers were recruited during the week of the UK lockdown, between 23 and 31 March 2020, and followed weekly for up to roughly 15 weeks. The sample was whole blood, taken at baseline. This sequence originates from an adult who was a healthcare worker with PCR-confirmed SARS-CoV-2 infection or an uninfected control (not recorded which). The rearrangement joined TRBV7-6 to TRBJ2-7, and 7 junction bases match TRBD1. The CDR3 amino acid sequence is: CASSLGDSYEQYF. The bases are TGTGCCAGCAGCTTAGGGGACAGCTACGAGCAGTACTTC.